The rows below give T cell receptor beta chains drawn from one sample of a study of blood T cell repertoires in COVID-19. Sequencing used immunoSEQ multiplex PCR; TCRdb keeps in-frame clones, though not all of them. This sample has about 230,000 clones, with over 70% found just once. Sequenced: peripheral blood. All receptors derive from a woman over 75 with acute or convalescent COVID-19. The CDR3 runs from the conserved cysteine through the conserved F or W. Each record gives: clone size, J gene, V gene, D gene, CDR3 protein, CDR3 DNA. A D gene is named only where the DNA matches it firmly. For some rows the clone size is stated as once, few or many, or as a class when expanded; others skip it.

.	TRBJ2-1	TRBV27	.	CADPPLASLFYNEQFF	TGTGCCGACCCCCCCCTAGCGAGCCTCTTTTACAATGAGCAGTTCTTC
.	TRBJ2-5	TRBV5-1	TRBD1	CASSPGGQGRETQYF	TGCGCCAGCAGCCCGGGTGGACAGGGGCGAGAGACCCAGTACTTC
few	TRBJ1-5	TRBV2	TRBD1	CASSGQGDWAQHF	TGTGCCAGCAGCGGACAGGGGGATTGGGCCCAGCATTTT
.	TRBJ1-1	TRBV3-1/TRBV3-2	.	CASSPSGMNTEAFF	TGTGCCAGCAGCCCGTCGGGGATGAACACTGAAGCTTTCTTT
.	TRBJ1-4	TRBV6-5	.	CASRGAATNEKLFF	TGTGCCAGCAGGGGGGCAGCAACTAATGAAAAACTGTTTTTT
.	TRBJ1-2	TRBV3-1/TRBV3-2	TRBD1	CASSQGDSYGYTF	TGTGCCAGCAGCCAAGGGGACAGTTATGGCTACACCTTC
.	TRBJ2-5	TRBV6-5	TRBD1	CASRKGTGGQETQYF	TGTGCCAGCAGAAAAGGGACAGGGGGCCAAGAGACCCAGTACTTC
.	TRBJ1-2	TRBV18	TRBD1	CASSPPSQGGHGYTF	TGTGCCAGCTCACCACCGTCCCAGGGGGGCCATGGCTACACCTTC
few	TRBJ2-1	TRBV2	TRBD1	CASGSDRGSYNEQFF	TGTGCCAGCGGATCCGACAGGGGGTCCTACAATGAGCAGTTCTTC
once	TRBJ2-6	TRBV5-1	.	CASRSVTGANVLTF	TGCGCCAGCAGGAGCGTGACTGGGGCCAACGTCCTGACTTTC
.	TRBJ2-5	TRBV6-1	.	CASSEGYVVWYF	TGTGCCAGCAGTGAGGGCTACGTAGTTTGGTACTTC
.	TRBJ1-3	TRBV9	TRBD1	CASSAGQGPAFGGNTIYF	TGTGCCAGCAGCGCGGGACAGGGGCCGGCATTTGGTGGAAACACCATATATTTT
.	TRBJ2-1	TRBV5-1	TRBD1	CASSFTGTGGNEQFF	TGCGCCAGCAGCTTTACAGGGACAGGGGGTAATGAGCAGTTCTTC
.	TRBJ2-5	TRBV23-1	.	CASSLGGREETQYF	TGCGCCAGCAGTCTCGGGGGACGTGAAGAGACCCAGTACTTC
.	TRBJ1-5	TRBV5-4	.	CASSPGAGGNQPQHF	TGTGCCAGCAGCCCTGGGGCAGGTGGGAATCAGCCCCAGCATTTT
.	TRBJ2-7	TRBV6-5	TRBD1	CASSYTGGGWEQYF	TGTGCCAGCAGTTATACAGGGGGAGGCTGGGAGCAGTACTTC
.	TRBJ1-4	TRBV11-2	.	CASSLDMTGFGKLFF	TGTGCCAGCAGCTTAGATATGACAGGCTTTGGTAAACTGTTTTTT
.	TRBJ1-3	TRBV4-1	.	CASRDSGSGNTIYF	TGCGCCAGCAGGGATTCAGGCTCTGGAAACACCATATATTTT
many	TRBJ1-1	TRBV3-1/TRBV3-2	.	CASSQVWRGVNTEAFF	TGTGCCAGCAGCCAAGTGTGGCGGGGGGTGAACACTGAAGCTTTCTTT
few	TRBJ1-6	TRBV9	TRBD1	CASSGDRGDYNSPLHF	TGTGCCAGCAGCGGGGACAGGGGCGACTATAATTCACCCCTCCACTTT
once	TRBJ1-1	TRBV27	TRBD1	CASRRGPGTAAFF	TGTGCCAGCAGAAGGGGGCCCGGGACAGCGGCTTTCTTT
.	TRBJ2-2	TRBV6-2/TRBV6-3	.	CASSPSLGGTGELFF	TGTGCCAGCAGTCCCTCCCTAGGGGGCACCGGGGAGCTGTTTTTT
.	TRBJ1-2	TRBV4-1	TRBD1	CASSQEGQGGGYGYTF	TGCGCCAGCAGCCAAGAGGGACAGGGGGGCGGCTATGGCTACACCTTC
.	TRBJ2-5	TRBV6-6	TRBD2	CASSLFRQPGLVETQYF	TGTGCCAGCAGTCTTTTTCGGCAACCGGGACTAGTGGAGACCCAGTACTTC
.	TRBJ1-2	TRBV3-1/TRBV3-2	.	CASSYQRSNNYGYTF	TGTGCCAGCAGCTATCAGAGGTCCAACAACTATGGCTACACCTTC
few	TRBJ1-2	TRBV29-1	TRBD1	CSVLQGGGYTF	TGCAGCGTTCTACAGGGGGGCGGCTACACCTTC
.	TRBJ1-5	TRBV12-3/TRBV12-4	.	CASSLKAEGPQHF	TGTGCCAGCAGTTTAAAGGCTGAGGGTCCCCAGCATTTT
.	TRBJ1-1	TRBV23-1	.	CASSPRTEVDTEAFF	TGCGCCAGCAGTCCTCGGACAGAGGTGGACACTGAAGCTTTCTTT
.	TRBJ2-1	TRBV6-5	TRBD2	CASSYSGLVSGEQFF	TGTGCCAGCAGTTACTCAGGACTAGTGTCTGGCGAGCAGTTCTTC
few	TRBJ1-2	TRBV5-1	.	CASSLELTVYGYTF	TGCGCCAGCAGCTTGGAGTTGACAGTTTATGGCTACACCTTC
.	TRBJ2-3	TRBV9	.	CASRAAEAQDTQYF	TGTGCCAGCAGGGCAGCTGAGGCACAAGATACGCAGTATTTT
.	TRBJ1-2	TRBV6-5	TRBD1	CASSYPTQGGGYGYTF	TGTGCCAGCAGTTACCCCACACAGGGGGGAGGCTATGGCTACACCTTC
.	TRBJ1-2	TRBV21-1	.	CASRLLRDRGDTNYGYTF	TGTGCCAGCAGGCTGCTCCGGGACAGGGGGGACACTAACTATGGCTACACCTTC
.	TRBJ2-5	TRBV20-1	TRBD1	CSALDRETQYF	TGCAGTGCTCTGGACAGGGAGACCCAGTACTTC
once	TRBJ2-7	TRBV29-1	.	CSVEVLAGEQYF	TGCAGCGTTGAAGTGTTGGCGGGGGAGCAGTACTTC
.	TRBJ2-7	TRBV29-1	TRBD1	CSVPGTGPPYEQYF	TGCAGCGTTCCCGGGACAGGCCCTCCCTACGAGCAGTACTTC
.	TRBJ1-6	TRBV6-6	.	CASRPTGLKGSPLHF	TGTGCCAGCAGACCGACAGGTTTGAAGGGTTCACCCCTCCACTTT
.	TRBJ1-5	TRBV27	TRBD1	CASSSMDRGDQPQHF	TGTGCCAGCAGTTCGATGGACAGGGGTGATCAGCCCCAGCATTTT
.	TRBJ1-1	TRBV14	TRBD1	CASSQVTGAGTEAFF	TGTGCCAGCAGCCAAGTGACAGGGGCGGGAACTGAAGCTTTCTTT
few	TRBJ2-3	TRBV19	TRBD2	CASSIYKTSGVRDTQYF	TGTGCCAGTAGTATATACAAGACTAGCGGGGTGAGGGATACGCAGTATTTT
.	TRBJ2-7	TRBV3-1/TRBV3-2	TRBD1	CASSWKDRDEQYF	TGTGCCAGCAGCTGGAAGGACAGGGACGAGCAGTACTTC
.	TRBJ1-2	TRBV6-5	.	CASSYQDTNYGYTF	TGTGCCAGCAGTTACCAAGACACCAACTATGGCTACACCTTC
.	TRBJ1-1	TRBV9	.	CASSGETEAFF	TGTGCCAGCAGCGGGGAGACTGAAGCTTTCTTT
.	TRBJ2-2	TRBV5-1	.	CASSLSPLNTGELFF	TGCGCCAGCAGCTTGTCCCCCTTGAACACCGGGGAGCTGTTTTTT
.	TRBJ2-3	TRBV6-1	TRBD2	CASSELVLAANTDTQYF	TGTGCCAGCAGTGAACTCGTGCTAGCGGCTAACACAGATACGCAGTATTTT
once	TRBJ2-5	TRBV19	.	CASSWQGSQETQYF	TGTGCCAGTAGTTGGCAGGGAAGCCAAGAGACCCAGTACTTC
.	TRBJ2-7	TRBV13	TRBD1	CASSFQGAPYEQYF	TGTGCCAGCAGCTTTCAGGGGGCCCCCTACGAGCAGTACTTC
.	TRBJ2-7	TRBV4-1	TRBD2	CASSQDARGSSYEQYF	TGCGCCAGCAGCCAAGATGCCCGCGGGAGCTCCTACGAGCAGTACTTC
.	TRBJ2-7	TRBV29-1	TRBD1	CSVDSGQGAGEQYF	TGCAGCGTTGATTCGGGACAGGGGGCTGGCGAGCAGTACTTC
once	TRBJ2-3	TRBV7-9	.	CASSLVGVTDTQYF	TGTGCCAGCAGCTTAGTAGGAGTCACAGATACGCAGTATTTT
.	TRBJ1-1	TRBV4-1	TRBD1	CASSRGTELNTEAFF	TGCGCCAGCAGCCGGGGGACAGAGTTGAACACTGAAGCTTTCTTT
.	TRBJ2-2	TRBV6-5	.	CASIYGPDSGELFF	TGTGCCAGCATTTACGGGCCCGATTCCGGGGAGCTGTTTTTT
.	TRBJ1-5	TRBV18	.	CASSRGGDSNQPQHF	TGTGCCAGCTCCAGGGGTGGGGATAGCAATCAGCCCCAGCATTTT
.	TRBJ1-2	TRBV7-9	.	CASSLALFYTF	TGTGCCAGCAGCTTAGCTCTTTTCTACACCTTC
.	TRBJ2-7	TRBV6-5	.	CAGGVSSYEQYF	TGTGCCGGAGGGGTGAGCTCCTACGAGCAGTACTTC
.	TRBJ1-2	TRBV19	TRBD1	CASSMGTGQGRYGYTF	TGTGCCAGTAGTATGGGGACGGGACAGGGAAGGTATGGCTACACCTTC
.	TRBJ1-3	TRBV30	.	CAWSPDRPSSGNTIYF	TGTGCCTGGAGTCCAGACAGGCCGAGCTCTGGAAACACCATATATTTT